The 8 T cell receptor beta chains below were found in one sample sequenced in a study of T-cell memory formation after mild COVID-19. One entry per CDR3 protein, called by TCRdb with MiXCR from the 5' RACE reads. The sample consists of hundreds of thousands of distinct CDR3 sequences, around 15% of them appearing once. The sample comprised PBMCs or a T cell subset sorted from them (not recorded which). These receptors all stem from a man between 18 and 29 years old who had mild COVID-19 (a few samples of this study predate the infection). Cell type and time point are not known.

The gene calls are TRBV7-9 and TRBJ1-3; no reliable D call. The V end was cut by 5 bases, the J end by 4 bases, with 12 bases between. Germline-derived CDR1 and CDR2 are SEHNR and FQNEAQ (reference sequence). This CDR3 has 14 amino acids. CDR3 in amino acids: CASSPRLWGNTIYF. CDR3 DNA sequence: TGTGCCAGCAGCCCCCGTTTGTGGGGAAACACCATATATTTT.

J is TRBJ1-2 and V is TRBV6-2 or TRBV6-3, with TRBD1 as a possible D gene (5 bases). Deletions cut 6 bases from V and 4 bases from J, with 9 bases between. The CDR3 extends over 12 amino acids. Germline values: CDR1 MNHEY, CDR2 SVGEGT. In DNA, the CDR3 is TGTGCCAGCAGCCGGGACGCCTATGGCTACACCTTC. This codes for CASSRDAYGYTF.

This clonotype turned up a few times. V usage is TRBV7-2 and J usage is TRBJ2-1; D may be TRBD2 (5 bases). Germline V gene data show CDR1 as SGHTA and CDR2 as FQGNSA. The CDR3 totals 15 residues. The ends were cut back, 5 bases at V and 9 bases at J, with 20 bases in the middle. In nucleotides, the CDR3 is TGTGCCAGCAGCCGATACAACAGTCTCCGGGGTGAGCAGTTCTTC. This gives the protein CASSRYNSLRGEQFF.

This clonotype was recorded at least ten times. The chain is built from TRBV7-9 and TRBJ2-1; 7 nucleotides align to TRBD2. The CDR3 runs to 15 residues. The V and J ends lost 7 bases and 4 bases, in that order; junction bases with no gene match: 10. Germline CDR1 reads SEHNR; CDR2 reads FQNEAQ (reference sequence). The CDR3 region has the DNA TGTGCCAGCACTGGAGGAGCGGGGTCGTACAATGAGCAGTTCTTC. The encoded protein is CASTGGAGSYNEQFF. Based on the CDR3 plus reference TRBV7-9 and TRBJ2-1, the full variable domain is DTGVSQNPRHKITKRGQNVTFRCDPISEHNRLYWYRQTLGQGPEFLTYFQNEAQLEKSRLLSDRFSAERPKGSFSTLEIQRTEQGDSAMYLCASTGGAGSYNEQFFGPGTRLTVL.

This clonotype was seen ten or more times. The J gene is TRBJ1-1, the V gene TRBV12-3 or TRBV12-4; D remains ambiguous. V was pared by 0 bases and J by 0 bases, with 14 bases between. There are 17 residues in the CDR3. The CDR3 DNA is TGTGCCAGCAGTTTAGCCTGGGCCAGCCGGATGAACACTGAAGCTTTCTTT. Its translation is CASSLAWASRMNTEAFF.

The CDR3 DNA follows: TGCAGCGTTGACCCGGGCACCCAAGAGACCCAGTACTTC. Encoded protein: CSVDPGTQETQYF. This chain uses TRBV29-1 with TRBJ2-5; D is unresolved. CDR3 length equals 13 residues. Germline V gene data show CDR1 as SQVTM and CDR2 as ANQGSEA. The V end lost 3 bases, the J end lost 1 base, and 9 bases lay between the germline ends. The complete variable domain, with remaining parts taken from reference TRBV29-1 and TRBJ2-5, reads SAVISQKPSRDICQRGTSLTIQCQVDSQVTMMFWYRQQPGQSLTLIATANQGSEATYESGFVIDKFPISRPNLTFSTLTVSNMSPEDSSIYLCSVDPGTQETQYFGPGTRLLVL.

This clonotype was found a few times. V usage is TRBV6-2 or TRBV6-3 and J usage is TRBJ2-7; D could derive from TRBD1 or TRBD2 (5 bases each). The V gene lost 3 bases and the J gene lost 3 bases, with 15 bases spanning the gap. The CDR3 is 15 amino acids. Germline V gives CDR1 MNHEY, CDR2 SVGEGT. Here the CDR3 reads CASSYGTPDYYEQYF. The CDR3 DNA sequence: TGTGCCAGCAGTTATGGGACGCCAGACTACTACGAGCAGTACTTC.

This clonotype has more than one count but fewer than ten. The chain joins TRBV6-5 to TRBJ1-6; unclear D gene. Germline V gene sequence: CDR1 MNHEY, CDR2 SVGAGI. This CDR3 is 15 amino acids long. Between the trimmed V and J ends, which lost 0 bases and 7 bases, there was a span of 10 bases. DNA of the CDR3: TGTGCCAGCAGTTACTCTGGATTGAGGAATTCACCCCTCCACTTT. Its translation: CASSYSGLRNSPLHF.